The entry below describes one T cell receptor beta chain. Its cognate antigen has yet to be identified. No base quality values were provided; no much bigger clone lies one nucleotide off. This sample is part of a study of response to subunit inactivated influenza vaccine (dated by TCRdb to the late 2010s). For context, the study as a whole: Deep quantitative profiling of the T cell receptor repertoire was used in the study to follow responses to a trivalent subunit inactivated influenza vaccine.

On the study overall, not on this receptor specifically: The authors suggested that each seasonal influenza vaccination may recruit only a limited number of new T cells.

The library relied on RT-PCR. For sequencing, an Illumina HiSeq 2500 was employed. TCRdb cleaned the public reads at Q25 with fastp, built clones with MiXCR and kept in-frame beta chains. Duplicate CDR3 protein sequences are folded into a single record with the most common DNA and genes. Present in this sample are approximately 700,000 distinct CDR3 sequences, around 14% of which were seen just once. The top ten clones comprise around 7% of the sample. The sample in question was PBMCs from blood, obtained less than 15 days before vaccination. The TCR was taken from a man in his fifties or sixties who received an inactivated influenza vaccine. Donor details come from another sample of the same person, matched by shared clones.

The nucleotide sequence is given as TGTGCCAGCAGGGTACTAGGGAGGGGGAAGAATGAGCAGTTCTTC. This codes for CASRVLGRGKNEQFF. The chain was built from TRBV2 and TRBJ2-1; a tentative D match to TRBD2 spans 7 bases. The CDR3 spans 15 residues, from the cysteine through the phenylalanine. Only CDR3 DNA is held: 45 bases, read in frame from base 1. CDR1 and CDR2, per the germline V gene, are SNHLY and FYNNEI. V is shortened by 6 bases, J by 7 bases, and the region joining them spans 19 bases.